Included here is one T cell receptor beta chain sequence, with context. The CDR3 has 16 amino acids. Germline loops: CDR1 KGHSH, CDR2 LQKENI. Deletions cut 6 bases from V and 3 bases from J, with 15 bases between. The data were taken from a study of blood T cell repertoires in COVID-19. At the level of the study: The analysed material was cDNA or gDNA that came from T cells, B-cell-depleted T cells, or PBMCs.

Original processing notes: Scientists estimated how many nucleated cells there were by amplifying reference gene primers. TCRdb's copy holds only in-frame clones and misses some; the assay was immunoSEQ multiplex PCR. V, J and clone size reflect that table, while D and trimming were determined from the DNA. The profile shows 200,000 to 300,000 clones, around 84% of them singletons. The TCR was taken from a man aged 60 to 75 with acute or convalescent COVID-19. The gene calls are TRBV18 and TRBJ1-6, with D possibly matching TRBD1 (6 bases). The material sequenced was peripheral blood. This chain's CDR3 is CASSAPQGFYNSPLHF. The DNA for the CDR3 is TGTGCCAGCTCCGCCCCGCAGGGGTTCTATAATTCACCCCTCCACTTT.